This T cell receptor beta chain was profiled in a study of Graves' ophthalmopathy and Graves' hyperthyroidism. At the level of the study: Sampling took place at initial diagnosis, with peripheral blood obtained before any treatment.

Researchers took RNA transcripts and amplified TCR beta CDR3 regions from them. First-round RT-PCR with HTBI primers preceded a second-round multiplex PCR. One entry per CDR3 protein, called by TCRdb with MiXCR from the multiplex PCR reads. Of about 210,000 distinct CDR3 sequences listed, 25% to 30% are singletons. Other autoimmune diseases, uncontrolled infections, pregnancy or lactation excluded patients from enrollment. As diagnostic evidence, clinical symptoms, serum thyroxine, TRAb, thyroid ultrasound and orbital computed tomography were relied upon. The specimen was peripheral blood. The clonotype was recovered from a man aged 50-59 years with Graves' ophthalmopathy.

This CDR3 is CASRDMNSPLHF. The CDR3 DNA is TGTGCCAGTAGAGACATGAATTCACCCCTCCACTTT. The V call is TRBV19, the J call TRBJ1-6, with D hard to call. V dropped 6 bases and J dropped 7 bases, with 7 bases sitting between them. The CDR3 is 12 amino acids. Germline values: CDR1 LNHDA, CDR2 SQIVND (reference sequence).